This T cell receptor beta chain was sequenced for a study of PD-L1 blockade in urothelial cancer (dated by TCRdb to the late 2010s). Background for the entire study: All patients started therapy around 2014 and received atezolizumab 1,200 mg intravenously every 3 weeks. About 85% of the roughly 30 patients were males with bladder-origin urothelial cancer, and about 60% of the roughly 30 reported a prior smoking history. An ECOG performance status of 0 or 1 was recorded for the patients, and 0 to 3 prior chemotherapy regimens had been received by the patients. Blood samples were analyzed 3 weeks after the start of treatment (second dose) and 6 weeks after the start of treatment. Blood samples gave a median of about 130,000 T cells and some 83,000 unique TCRs, with a median clonality of 0.080. Somatic, immune and clinical correlates of response to PD-L1 blockade with atezolizumab in urothelial cancer were the focus of an exploratory multi-omic analysis. TCR sequencing covered pretreatment tumor samples and matched, serially collected peripheral blood taken before and after atezolizumab treatment. Progression-free survival longer than 6 months counted as durable clinical benefit, and TCR features were additionally tested against both progression-free and overall survival. In the same patients, pretreatment tumors underwent whole exome sequencing and RNA sequencing in addition to TCR sequencing. Nine patients reached durable clinical benefit, while around 19 patients did not. Pretreatment blood TCR-seq was available for about 28 patients, at least one posttreatment blood collection was obtained for some 25 patients, and tumor TCR-seq was available for some 25 patients. Overall results and qualifications from the work: Greater expansion of tumor-associated TCR clones in peripheral blood 3 weeks after the start of treatment was observed in patients with durable benefit (n ≈ 24, p = 0.022). A pretreatment peripheral blood TCR clonality below the median was linked to improved progression-free and overall survival. Small sample size (n of about 30) and many exploratory analyses mean the results are intended to be hypothesis-generating.

Trimming takes 0 bases from V and 0 bases from J, and the germline ends sit 6 bases apart. The germline V gene provides CDR1 MNHEY and CDR2 SVGAGI. The CDR3 contains 16 residues, cysteine and phenylalanine counted. Only the CDR3 DNA is retained, 48 bases long and in frame from the first base. Each PCR received spiked-in synthetic TCR analog templates so that absolute template abundance could be estimated from read counts. The immunoSEQ assay was used to amplify TCRbeta CDR3 regions from genomic DNA with bias-controlled V and J gene primers. Sequencing of rearranged TCRbeta segments was performed at approximately 20X coverage. The source study handled its data this way. Sequencing errors were corrected by clustering, and CDR3s were annotated against IMGT so that V, D and J genes could be assigned. Downstream analyses used only productive TCRbeta rearrangements and left out out-of-frame or stop-codon sequences. Clonality was calculated as one minus the Shannon entropy normalized by the log of the number of unique productive sequences. Fisher's exact test with Benjamini-Hochberg correction, using a cutoff of adjusted p below 0.01, was how clones that differed between time points or between blood and tumor were identified. TCRdb carries this immuneACCESS record with in-frame sequences only. Its versions omit some clonotypes, under half of them owing to an unresolved V gene in the studies checked, with the rest unexplained. The V and J calls and clone size were taken over from that table, and D and trimming were inferred from the DNA. For this sample the table gives 30,000 or so clones, of which 80% to 90% were detected only once. More than 6.5% of the sample goes to the ten largest clones.

Sample time point, as interpreted from the label and publication: peripheral blood 6 weeks after treatment start. The cohort included about 27 patients with locally advanced or metastatic urothelial carcinoma who were treated at Memorial Sloan Kettering on a trial protocol. Peripheral blood mononuclear cells were collected pretreatment and during treatment, with between 1 and 8 total time points obtained per patient. The Qiagen DNeasy Blood extraction kit was used to purify genomic DNA from total PBMCs and tumor samples. PBMCs were collected pretreatment and during treatment, and were isolated and stored as previously described. As to this clone: No cognate antigen has been identified for it. No much larger clonotype is one base removed from it; base qualities were not supplied.

The origin of this receptor is a man older than 75 with urothelial cancer. This sequence uses TRBV6-5 and TRBJ2-6; the D gene cannot be named for sure. Source: PBMCs, taken around atezolizumab (anti-PD-L1) treatment. The sequenced DNA is TGTGCCAGCAGTTACTCCCCTAGCTCTGGGGCCAACGTCCTGACTTTC. This encodes CASSYSPSSGANVLTF.